Following are 26 T cell receptor beta chains from one sample sequenced in a study of blood T cells in healthy people across ages. Then a second PCR, running roughly 7 to 11 cycles, was carried out with a sample-barcoded 5' primer and a J-beta primer mix. From the 5' RACE reads, TCRdb called clonotypes with MiXCR, one entry per CDR3 protein. The sample yields roughly 1.9 million distinct CDR3 sequences, about two fifths seen once. Sequencing input: blood. These receptor sequences come from a human donor in good health.

This clonotype has only a few counts. With a much larger clone just one base away, this may be a read error. V usage is TRBV28 and J usage is TRBJ2-7, with D perhaps TRBD1 (5 bases). Germline CDR1 and CDR2: MDHEN and SYDVKM. This CDR3 is 14 amino acids long. The CDR3: CASSLSSRAYGQYF. In DNA, the CDR3 is TGTGCCAGCAGTTTATCTTCCAGGGCCTACGGGCAGTACTTC.

The rearrangement uses TRBV29-1 and TRBJ1-2; a weak D match, TRBD1 (5 bases). The CDR3 length is 12 residues. V lost 3 bases, J lost 6 bases, and 11 bases lay in between. The germline V gene has CDR1 SQVTM and CDR2 ANQGSEA. CDR3 DNA: TGCAGCGTTGATGGGGGGATTGATGGCTACACCTTC. Translation gives CSVDGGIDGYTF.

The chain links TRBV5-1 to TRBJ2-5; 9 nucleotides agree with TRBD1. Germline V gene lookup returns CDR1 SGHRS and CDR2 YFSETQ. This CDR3 comprises 17 residues. V gave up 0 bases and J gave up 5 bases; unmatched junction bases: 11. Here the CDR3 DNA reads TGCGCCAGCAGCTTGGACCTACAGGGGGCTGGATTGGAGACCCAGTACTTC. Its protein is CASSLDLQGAGLETQYF.

This clonotype appeared a few times. This chain joins TRBV7-3 and TRBJ2-7; D is uncertain. The V gene lost 3 bases and the J gene lost 5 bases, with 8 bases spanning the gap. The CDR3 contains 12 residues. CDR1 and CDR2 (germline): SGHTA, FQGTGA. The CDR3 protein is CASSFSWNEQYF. DNA of the CDR3: TGTGCCAGCAGCTTTTCGTGGAACGAGCAGTACTTC.

The V gene is TRBV6-5, the J gene TRBJ1-5; D gene unclear. Trimming removed 6 bases from V and 0 bases from J, with 6 bases in between. Per the germline V gene, CDR1 is MNHEY and CDR2 is SVGAGI. CDR3 length: 13 residues. CDR3 residues: CASRRYSNQPQHF. CDR3 nucleotides: TGTGCCAGCAGGCGGTATAGCAATCAGCCCCAGCATTTT.

In its sample, this clonotype was seen a few times. This sequence joins TRBV20-1 and TRBJ2-1; 12 bases align to TRBD2. Per germline, CDR1 DFQATT and CDR2 SNEGSKA (reference sequence). CDR3 length equals 16 residues. V shed 0 bases, J shed 8 bases, and the junction held 8 bases outside the gene matches. CDR3 DNA sequence: TGCAGTGCTAGAGATCCCCTAGCGGGGGGGCAGGATGAGCAGTTCTTC. Protein product: CSARDPLAGGQDEQFF.

Remarks on this clonotype: This sequence may be a read error, since a much larger clone differs from it by one base. This rearrangement joins TRBV7-2 to TRBJ2-1; the D gene is possibly TRBD2 (5 bases). CDR3 length: 15 residues. The germline V gene encodes CDR1 SGHTA and CDR2 FQGNSA. Deletions cut 6 bases from V and 10 bases from J, with 22 bases between. The CDR3 nucleotides are TGTGCCAGCAGTTCGTGGCTGGAGCCCCGCGGGGAGCAGTTCTTC. Amino acids: CASSSWLEPRGEQFF. Complete variable domain (other parts from reference TRBV7-2 and TRBJ2-1): GAGVSQSPSNKVTEKGKDVELRCDPISGHTALYWYRQSLGQGLEFLIYFQGNSAPDKSGLPSDRFSAERTGGSVSTLTIQRTQQEDSAVYLCASSSWLEPRGEQFFGPGTRLTVL.

The genes are TRBV9 and TRBJ2-7; 15 bases align to TRBD2. Germline V gives CDR1 SGDLS, CDR2 YYNGEE. CDR3 size: 17 residues. With V trimmed by 4 bases and J by 0 bases, 5 bases remained unmatched. CDR3 DNA: TGTGCCAGCAGCAAGGGACTAGCGGGGGGCCCCTCCTACGAGCAGTACTTC. This translates into CASSKGLAGGPSYEQYF. Drawing the rest from reference TRBV9 and TRBJ2-7, the complete variable domain is DSGVTQTPKHLITATGQRVTLRCSPRSGDLSVYWYQQSLDQGLQFLIQYYNGEERAKGNILERFSAQQFPDLHSELNLSSLELGDSALYFCASSKGLAGGPSYEQYFGPGTRLTVT.

This clonotype was counted only a few times. The genes are TRBV4-1 and TRBJ2-3; no firm D call. The germline V gene encodes CDR1 MGHRA and CDR2 YSYEKL. V dropped 0 bases and J dropped 2 bases, with 12 bases sitting between them. The CDR3 is made up of 16 amino acids. DNA for the CDR3: TGCGCCAGCAGCCAAGATGAGCCTAGATACACAGATACGCAGTATTTT. Its protein is CASSQDEPRYTDTQYF.

This clonotype occurred a few times. This sequence joins TRBV4-3 and TRBJ2-3, with D unresolved. The germline V gene encodes CDR1 LGHNA and CDR2 YSLEER. The CDR3 runs 14 residues. The V end was cut by 0 bases, the J end by 4 bases, with 8 bases between. CDR3 nucleotides: TGCGCCAGCAGCCAAGATATCGACTCAGATACGCAGTATTTT. Protein sequence: CASSQDIDSDTQYF.

The chain employs TRBV7-3 and TRBJ2-3; 7 bases align to TRBD2. The CDR3 runs 16 residues. The germline V gene has CDR1 SGHTA and CDR2 FQGTGA. The junction had 10 bases not matched to a gene; V was cut back by 1 base and J by 6 bases. This chain's CDR3 is CASSLMQASGPDTQYF. For the CDR3, the DNA is TGTGCCAGCAGCTTAATGCAGGCTAGCGGACCTGATACGCAGTATTTT.

V is TRBV9 and J is TRBJ2-1, with TRBD2 matching over 10 bases. Germline V gene lookup returns CDR1 SGDLS and CDR2 YYNGEE. V was clipped by 3 bases and J by 4 bases; unmatched bases: 4. This CDR3 has 15 residues. The chain's CDR3 is CASSATSGVYNEQFF. Here the CDR3 DNA reads TGTGCCAGCAGCGCTACTAGCGGGGTGTACAATGAGCAGTTCTTC.

This chain joins TRBV18 and TRBJ2-1; 10 nucleotides match TRBD1. CDR3 length equals 17 residues. The V gene's germline CDR1 is KGHSH and CDR2 LQKENI. After removal of 6 bases from V and 7 bases from J, the junction contained 15 bases not matched to a gene. The CDR3 loop is CASSPSVTGGVRNEQFF. The CDR3 DNA reads TGTGCCAGCTCCCCTAGTGTGACAGGGGGCGTCCGGAATGAGCAGTTCTTC.

The chain carries TRBV7-2 and TRBJ1-4, with D tentatively TRBD1 (6 bases). Germline loops: CDR1 SGHTA, CDR2 FQGNSA. V was trimmed by 5 bases and J by 7 bases, leaving 17 bases between them. The CDR3 is 15 amino acids. The CDR3 sequence is CASSPREGGSEKLFF. CDR3 in DNA: TGTGCCAGCAGCCCCCGAGAAGGGGGAAGTGAAAAACTGTTTTTT.

The chain links TRBV7-2 to TRBJ1-4, with D unclear. Germline CDR1 reads SGHTA; CDR2 reads FQGNSA. V was shortened by 5 bases and J by 4 bases, with 14 bases between the two germline ends. The CDR3 loop spans 15 amino acids. CDR3 DNA sequence: TGTGCCAGCAGCACCAGAAGGGCCTTTAATGAAAAACTGTTTTTT. Translating gives CASSTRRAFNEKLFF. The complete variable domain, with remaining parts taken from reference TRBV7-2 and TRBJ1-4, reads GAGVSQSPSNKVTEKGKDVELRCDPISGHTALYWYRQSLGQGLEFLIYFQGNSAPDKSGLPSDRFSAERTGGSVSTLTIQRTQQEDSAVYLCASSTRRAFNEKLFFGSGTQLSVL.

V and J are TRBV20-1 and TRBJ1-1, with D perhaps matching TRBD1 (5 bases). This CDR3 contains 13 residues. The germline V and J ends were trimmed by 7 bases and 5 bases, with 17 bases remaining between them. Germline CDR1 reads DFQATT; CDR2 reads SNEGSKA (reference sequence). CDR3 amino acids: CSVVGPRGTEAFF. The CDR3 nucleotides are TGCAGTGTAGTTGGGCCCCGGGGGACTGAAGCTTTCTTT.

The chain employs TRBV12-3 or TRBV12-4 and TRBJ2-1; 10 bases map to TRBD1. This CDR3 has 14 residues. Germline trimming cut 6 bases from V and 8 bases from J; bases unmatched to any gene: 7. CDR3 in DNA: TGTGCCAGCAGCCCGGGACAGGGGAATGATGAGCAGTTCTTC. As protein: CASSPGQGNDEQFF.

V usage is TRBV14 and J usage is TRBJ2-3; TRBD1 might be the D (6 bases). The CDR3 is made up of 16 amino acids. CDR1 and CDR2 (germline): SGHDN, FVKESK. V lost 0 bases, J lost 7 bases, and 17 bases lay in between. CDR3: CASSQERGYSRYTQYF. The CDR3 DNA reads TGTGCCAGCAGCCAAGAAAGGGGGTATAGTCGTTATACGCAGTATTTT.

J is TRBJ1-3 and V is TRBV28, with a weak D call TRBD1 (6 bases). This CDR3 has 17 amino acids. Looked up from germline, CDR1 is MDHEN and CDR2 is SYDVKM. Trimming took off 2 bases at V and 5 bases at J, with 19 bases between the two ends. In DNA form, the CDR3 reads TGTGCCAGCAGTTTAGTCCGCGGGGGGCAGGACCGAAACACCATATATTTT. Protein: CASSLVRGGQDRNTIYF.

The chain joins TRBV6-6 to TRBJ1-4; 11 bases agree with TRBD2. The J call is doubtful: the DNA matches TRBJ2-2 better. This CDR3 region has 16 residues. CDR1 MNHNY and CDR2 SVGAGI come from the germline V gene (reference sequence). CDR3 sequence (DNA): TGTGCCAGCAGTGTAGGACTAGCGGGCCACACCGGGGAGCTGTTTTTT. It codes for CASSVGLAGHTGELFF.

This chain joins TRBV4-1 and TRBJ2-4; 7 positions agree with TRBD1. V trimming: 4 bases; J trimming: 12 bases; junction bases outside the gene matches: 9. CDR3 length: 13 residues. Germline values: CDR1 MGHRA, CDR2 YSYEKL. The CDR3 bases are TGCGCCAGCAGCCTTAGACAGGGATGGAGTCAGTACTTC. It yields the protein CASSLRQGWSQYF.

The V gene is TRBV5-1, the J gene TRBJ2-1; 9 positions match TRBD2. CDR1 is SGHRS and CDR2 is YFSETQ in the germline V gene. The trim removed 0 bases at V and 5 bases at J, leaving 6 bases unmatched. The CDR3 runs to 16 residues. The CDR3 DNA follows: TGCGCCAGCAGCTTGGGGTTAAGCGGGGGGAACAATGAGCAGTTCTTC. It translates to CASSLGLSGGNNEQFF.

This clonotype was observed at least ten times. V and J are TRBV29-1 and TRBJ2-1, with D possibly being TRBD2 (6 bases). In germline, CDR1 is SQVTM, CDR2 ANQGSEA. The CDR3 has 13 residues. This CDR3 is CSGGKGSYNEQFF. The CDR3 coding sequence is TGCAGTGGGGGGAAAGGGTCCTACAATGAGCAGTTCTTC.

This clonotype was observed a few times. The gene calls are TRBV7-9 and TRBJ2-1; 11 nucleotides match TRBD2. The CDR3 spans 17 residues. V shed 5 bases and J 6 bases; nucleotides not matched to a gene: 12. CDR1 and CDR2 (germline): SEHNR, FQNEAQ (reference sequence). The CDR3 DNA follows: TGTGCCAGCAGCCTTACCCGACTAGCGGGGCTCGGCAATGAGCAGTTCTTC. Its protein is CASSLTRLAGLGNEQFF.

The chain recombines TRBV4-1 with TRBJ1-5; no firm D call. Germline lookup yields CDR1 MGHRA and CDR2 YSYEKL. The CDR3 covers 16 residues. Trimming removed 0 bases from V and 3 bases from J, with 12 bases in between. CDR3 protein: CASSQDDGGYNQPQHF. The CDR3 DNA follows: TGCGCCAGCAGCCAAGACGACGGAGGGTACAATCAGCCCCAGCATTTT.

There are a few counts of this clonotype. This chain joins TRBV6-5 and TRBJ1-2, with TRBD1 matching over 8 bases. J was trimmed by 8 bases and V by 6 bases; bases with no gene match: 14. In germline, CDR1 is MNHEY, CDR2 SVGAGI. The length of the CDR3 is 15 residues. The CDR3 reads CASSPPRDRKSGYTF. CDR3 in DNA: TGTGCCAGCAGCCCCCCCCGGGACAGGAAAAGCGGCTACACCTTC.